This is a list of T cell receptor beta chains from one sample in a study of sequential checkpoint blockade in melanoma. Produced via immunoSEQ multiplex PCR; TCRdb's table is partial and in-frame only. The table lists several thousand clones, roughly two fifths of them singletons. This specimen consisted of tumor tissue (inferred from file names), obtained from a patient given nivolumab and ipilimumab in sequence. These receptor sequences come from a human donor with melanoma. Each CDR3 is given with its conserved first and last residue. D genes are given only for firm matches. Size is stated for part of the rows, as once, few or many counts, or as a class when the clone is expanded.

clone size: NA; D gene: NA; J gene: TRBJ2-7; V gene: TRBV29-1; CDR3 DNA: TGCAGCGTTGAAGGAGATTTTTTGGGCGGAGGTGGACTGGAGCAGTACTTC; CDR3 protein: CSVEGDFLGGGGLEQYF
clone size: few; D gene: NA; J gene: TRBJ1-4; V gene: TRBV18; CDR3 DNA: TGTGCCAGCTCCCCGCTGGAGCGGGGTGGTGAAAAACTGTTTTTT; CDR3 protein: CASSPLERGGEKLFF
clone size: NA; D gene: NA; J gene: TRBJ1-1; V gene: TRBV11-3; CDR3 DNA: TGTGCCAGCAGCTGGGACAACTTGAACACTGAAGCTTTCTTT; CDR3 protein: CASSWDNLNTEAFF
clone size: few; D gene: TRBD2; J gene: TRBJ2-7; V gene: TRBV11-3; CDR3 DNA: TGTGCCAGCAGCTTCTGGCGGGAGAGCCACGAGCAGTACTTC; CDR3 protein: CASSFWRESHEQYF
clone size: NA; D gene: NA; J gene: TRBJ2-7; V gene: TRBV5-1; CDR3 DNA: TGCGCCAGCAGCGCCGCCGGGACATCAGGGGAGCAGTACTTC; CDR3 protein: CASSAAGTSGEQYF
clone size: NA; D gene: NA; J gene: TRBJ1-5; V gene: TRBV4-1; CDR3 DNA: TGCGCCAGCAGCCCTCGTACGGATAGCAATCAGCCCCAGCATTTT; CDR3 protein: CASSPRTDSNQPQHF
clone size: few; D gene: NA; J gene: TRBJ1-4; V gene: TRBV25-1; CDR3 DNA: TGTGCCAGCAGTCCTGCCACGACGTCTGTAAAACTGTTTTTT; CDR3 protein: CASSPATTSVKLFF
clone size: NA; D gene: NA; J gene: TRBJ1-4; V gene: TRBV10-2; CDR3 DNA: TGCGCCAGCAGTGAGTCGAGAAGGGAAAATGAAAAACTGTTTTTT; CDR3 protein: CASSESRRENEKLFF
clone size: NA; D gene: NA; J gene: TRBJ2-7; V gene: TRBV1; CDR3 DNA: TGCACCAGCAGCCAAGCGCAGGGTGTTTACGAGCAGTACTTC; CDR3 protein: CTSSQAQGVYEQYF
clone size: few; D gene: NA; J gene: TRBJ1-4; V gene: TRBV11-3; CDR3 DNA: TGTGCCAGCACCCCTCGACAGCCTAATGAAAAACTGTTTTTT; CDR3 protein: CASTPRQPNEKLFF
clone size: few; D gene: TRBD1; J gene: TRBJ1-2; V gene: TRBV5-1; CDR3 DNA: TGCGCCAGCAGCTTGGGACAGGGGGCCGGAGGCTACACCTTC; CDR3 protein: CASSLGQGAGGYTF
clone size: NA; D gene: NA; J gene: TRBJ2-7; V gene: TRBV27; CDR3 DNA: TGTGCCAGCATAGTAGGGGAGCGGTTTAGGTACTTC; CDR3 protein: CASIVGERFRYF
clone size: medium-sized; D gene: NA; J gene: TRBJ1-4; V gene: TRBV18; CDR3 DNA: TGTGCCAGCTCACCTGTCGGACAGAATGAAAAACTGTTTTTT; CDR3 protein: CASSPVGQNEKLFF
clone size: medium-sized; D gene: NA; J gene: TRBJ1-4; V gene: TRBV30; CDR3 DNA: TGTGCCTGGAGTGTAAGTGTCAGGCGAACTGAAAAACTGTTTTTT; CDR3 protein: CAWSVSVRRTEKLFF
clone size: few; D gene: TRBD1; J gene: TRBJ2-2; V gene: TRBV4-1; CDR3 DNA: TGCGCCAGCAGCCTAGAGACAGGGTTAGGGTCCGGGGAGCTGTTTTTT; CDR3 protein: CASSLETGLGSGELFF
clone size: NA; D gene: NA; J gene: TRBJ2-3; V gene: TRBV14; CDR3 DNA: TGTGCCAGCAGCCGCGACCAGAGCACAGATACGCAGTATTTT; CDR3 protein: CASSRDQSTDTQYF
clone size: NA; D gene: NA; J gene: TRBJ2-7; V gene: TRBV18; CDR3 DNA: TGTGCCAGCTCACCAGCGGGTAACTCCTACGAGCAGTACTTC; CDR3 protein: CASSPAGNSYEQYF
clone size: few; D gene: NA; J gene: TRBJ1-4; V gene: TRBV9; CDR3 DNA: TGTGCCAGCAGCGTAGGAACCCGGGGAAGTAATGAAAAACTGTTTTTT; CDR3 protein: CASSVGTRGSNEKLFF
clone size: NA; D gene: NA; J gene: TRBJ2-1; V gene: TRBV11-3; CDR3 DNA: TGTGCCAGCAGCTTAGTTGGCAGCTCCTACAATGAGCAGTTCTTC; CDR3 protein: CASSLVGSSYNEQFF
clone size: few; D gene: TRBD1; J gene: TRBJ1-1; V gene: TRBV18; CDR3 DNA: TGTGCCAGCTCACTGGACAGGGAGAACACTGAAGCTTTCTTT; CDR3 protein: CASSLDRENTEAFF
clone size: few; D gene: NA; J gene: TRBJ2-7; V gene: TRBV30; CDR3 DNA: TGTGCCTGGAGTGTACTCCCCCCAAGGAGGGGGGGCGAGCAGTACTTC; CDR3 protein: CAWSVLPPRRGGEQYF
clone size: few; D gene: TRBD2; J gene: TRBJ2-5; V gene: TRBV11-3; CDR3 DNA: TGTGCCAGCAGCATCCCGGGAGGGACGGAGACCCAGTACTTC; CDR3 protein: CASSIPGGTETQYF
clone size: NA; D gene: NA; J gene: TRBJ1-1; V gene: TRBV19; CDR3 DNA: TGTGCCAGTAGTATTGGGGTCGGCACTGAAGCTTTCTTT; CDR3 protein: CASSIGVGTEAFF
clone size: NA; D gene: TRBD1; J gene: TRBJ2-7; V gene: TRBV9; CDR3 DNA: TGTGCCAGCAGCGGAGGACAGGGTTCGTACGAGCAGTACTTC; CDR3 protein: CASSGGQGSYEQYF
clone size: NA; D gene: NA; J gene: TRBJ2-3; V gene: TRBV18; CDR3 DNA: TGTGCCAGCTCTCTTCCAGATTGGGATACGCAGTATTTT; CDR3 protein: CASSLPDWDTQYF
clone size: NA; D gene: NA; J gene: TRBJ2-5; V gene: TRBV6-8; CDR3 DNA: TGTGCCAGCAACCTTTTAGGCGGGATACGAGTTGAGACCCAGTACTTC; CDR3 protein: CASNLLGGIRVETQYF
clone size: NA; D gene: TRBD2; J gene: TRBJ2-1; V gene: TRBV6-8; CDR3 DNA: TGTGCCAGCAGTGGACTAGCGGGAGGGTACAATGAGCAGTTCTTC; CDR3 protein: CASSGLAGGYNEQFF
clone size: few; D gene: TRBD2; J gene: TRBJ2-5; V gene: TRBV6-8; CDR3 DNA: TGTGCCAGCAGTGGGGGGGTAGCGGGAGCCGAGACCCAGTACTTC; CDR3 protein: CASSGGVAGAETQYF
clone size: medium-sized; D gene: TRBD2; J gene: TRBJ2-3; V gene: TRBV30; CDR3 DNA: TGTGCCTGGAGTGTACTGGCGGGAGTAGATACGCAGTATTTT; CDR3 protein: CAWSVLAGVDTQYF